This T cell receptor beta chain was profiled in a study of T cell responses to AZD1222 COVID-19 vaccine. Germline loops: CDR1 LNHDA, CDR2 SQIVND (reference sequence). The V end lost 10 bases, the J end lost 2 bases, and 14 bases lay between the germline ends. The length of the CDR3 is 13 residues. Some clones are missing from TCRdb's copy, which holds only in-frame ones; the method was immunoSEQ multiplex PCR. The data hold under 150,000 clones, with about 92% observed a single time. This clonotype originated in an adult in good health. Sequenced material: peripheral blood, taken on day 0 of AZD1222 vaccination. The V call is TRBV19, the J call TRBJ1-1; a weak D match, TRBD1 (6 bases). The CDR3 DNA follows: TGTGCCACAGGACAGTTCCTCAACACTGAAGCTTTCTTT. Translation: CATGQFLNTEAFF.